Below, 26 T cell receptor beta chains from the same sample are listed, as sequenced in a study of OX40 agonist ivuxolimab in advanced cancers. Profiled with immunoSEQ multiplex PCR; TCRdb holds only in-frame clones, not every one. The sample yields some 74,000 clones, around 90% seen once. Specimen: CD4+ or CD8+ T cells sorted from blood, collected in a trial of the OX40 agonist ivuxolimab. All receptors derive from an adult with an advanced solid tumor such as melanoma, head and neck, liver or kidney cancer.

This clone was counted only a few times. CDR3 DNA sequence: TGTGCCAGCTCCCCTGGGGGTAGCCTGGAGCATCGGTCATACAATGAGCAGTTCTTC. It encodes CASSPGGSLEHRSYNEQFF. This sequence joins TRBV18 and TRBJ2-1; D tentatively reads TRBD1 or TRBD2 (5 bases each). The CDR3 length is 19 residues. From germline, CDR1 is KGHSH and CDR2 LQKENI. Trimming pared 6 bases from V and 4 bases from J, leaving 28 bases between.

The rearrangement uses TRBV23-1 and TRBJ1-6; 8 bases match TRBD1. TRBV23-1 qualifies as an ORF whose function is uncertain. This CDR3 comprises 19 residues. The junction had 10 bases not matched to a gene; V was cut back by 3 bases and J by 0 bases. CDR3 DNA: TGCGCCAGCAGTCACCGGGACAGGTTCCCGAGCTCCTATAATTCACCCCTCCACTTT. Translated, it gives CASSHRDRFPSSYNSPLHF.

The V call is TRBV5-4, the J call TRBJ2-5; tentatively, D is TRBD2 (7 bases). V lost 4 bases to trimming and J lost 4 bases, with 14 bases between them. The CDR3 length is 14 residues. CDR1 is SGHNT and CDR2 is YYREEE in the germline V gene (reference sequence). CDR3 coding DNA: TGTGCCAGCAGCCAGGTGGGGGGGCTAGAGACCCAGTACTTC. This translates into CASSQVGGLETQYF.

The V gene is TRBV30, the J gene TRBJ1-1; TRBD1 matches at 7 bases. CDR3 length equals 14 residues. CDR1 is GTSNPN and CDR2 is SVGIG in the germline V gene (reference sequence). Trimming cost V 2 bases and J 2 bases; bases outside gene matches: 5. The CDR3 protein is CAWSNKGANTEAFF. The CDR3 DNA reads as TGTGCCTGGAGTAATAAGGGGGCAAACACTGAAGCTTTCTTT.

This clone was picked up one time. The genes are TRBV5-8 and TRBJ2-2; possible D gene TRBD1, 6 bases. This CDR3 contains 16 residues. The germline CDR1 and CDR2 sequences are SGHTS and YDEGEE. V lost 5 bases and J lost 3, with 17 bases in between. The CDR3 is CASRTGHSLDTGELFF. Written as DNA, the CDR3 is TGTGCCAGCAGGACGGGACATAGTTTGGACACCGGGGAGCTGTTTTTT.

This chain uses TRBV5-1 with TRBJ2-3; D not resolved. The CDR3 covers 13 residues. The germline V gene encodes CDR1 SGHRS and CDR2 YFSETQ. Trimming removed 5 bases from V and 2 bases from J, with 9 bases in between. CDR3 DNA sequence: TGCGCCAGCAGGCTAGGGCACACAGATACGCAGTATTTT. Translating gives CASRLGHTDTQYF.

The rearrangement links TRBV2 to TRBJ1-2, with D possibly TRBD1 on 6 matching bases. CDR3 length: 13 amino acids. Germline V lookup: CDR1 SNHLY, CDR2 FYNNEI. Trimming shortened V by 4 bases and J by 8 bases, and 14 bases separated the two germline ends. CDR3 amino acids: CASSGWAGGGYTF. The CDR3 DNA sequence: TGTGCCAGCAGTGGATGGGCGGGGGGCGGCTACACCTTC.

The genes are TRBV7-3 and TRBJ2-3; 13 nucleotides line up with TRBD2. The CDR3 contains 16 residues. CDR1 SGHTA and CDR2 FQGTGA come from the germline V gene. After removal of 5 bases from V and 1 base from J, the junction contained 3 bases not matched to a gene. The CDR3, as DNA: TGTGCCAGCAGCCATGGACTAGCGGGGGGCACAGATACGCAGTATTTT. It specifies CASSHGLAGGTDTQYF.

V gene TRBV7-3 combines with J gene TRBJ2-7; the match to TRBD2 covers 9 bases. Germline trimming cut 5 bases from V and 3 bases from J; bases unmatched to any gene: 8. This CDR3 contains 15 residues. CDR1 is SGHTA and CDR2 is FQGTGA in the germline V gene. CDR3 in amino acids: CASSRAIAGDYEQYF. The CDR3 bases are TGTGCCAGCAGCCGAGCAATAGCGGGGGACTACGAGCAGTACTTC.

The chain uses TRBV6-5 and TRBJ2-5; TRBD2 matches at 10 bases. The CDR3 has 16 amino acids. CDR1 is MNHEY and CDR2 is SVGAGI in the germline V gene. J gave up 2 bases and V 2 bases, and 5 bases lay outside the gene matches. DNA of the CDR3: TGTGCCAGCAGTTACCGCAATAGCGGGGGGCAAGAGACCCAGTACTTC. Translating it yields CASSYRNSGGQETQYF.

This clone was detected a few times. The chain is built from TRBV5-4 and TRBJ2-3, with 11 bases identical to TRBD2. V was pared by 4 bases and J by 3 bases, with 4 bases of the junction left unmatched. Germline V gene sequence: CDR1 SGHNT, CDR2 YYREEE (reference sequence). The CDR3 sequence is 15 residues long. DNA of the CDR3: TGTGCCAGCAGCCACCGGACTAGCGGGACAGATACGCAGTATTTT. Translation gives CASSHRTSGTDTQYF.

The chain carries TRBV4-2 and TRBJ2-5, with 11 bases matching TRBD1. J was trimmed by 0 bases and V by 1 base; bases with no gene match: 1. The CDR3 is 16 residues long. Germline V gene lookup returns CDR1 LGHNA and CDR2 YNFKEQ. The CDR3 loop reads CASSQGTGGNQETQYF. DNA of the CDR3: TGTGCCAGCAGCCAAGGGACAGGGGGCAACCAAGAGACCCAGTACTTC.

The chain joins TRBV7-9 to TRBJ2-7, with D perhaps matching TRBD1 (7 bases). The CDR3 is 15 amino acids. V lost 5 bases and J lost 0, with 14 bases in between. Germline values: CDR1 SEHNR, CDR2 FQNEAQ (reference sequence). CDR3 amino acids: CASSRGRGVSYEQYF. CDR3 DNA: TGTGCCAGCAGCCGCGGCAGGGGGGTCTCCTACGAGCAGTACTTC.

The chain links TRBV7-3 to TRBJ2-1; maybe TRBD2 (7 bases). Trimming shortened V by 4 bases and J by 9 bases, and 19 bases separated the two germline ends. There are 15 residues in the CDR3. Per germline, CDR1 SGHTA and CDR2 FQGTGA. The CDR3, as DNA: TGTGCCAGCAGCTCCGGGACTATCGGAGGGGGTGAGCAGTTCTTC. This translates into CASSSGTIGGGEQFF. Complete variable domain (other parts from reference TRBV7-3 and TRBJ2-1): GAGVSQTPSNKVTEKGKYVELRCDPISGHTALYWYRQSLGQGPEFLIYFQGTGAADDSGLPNDRFFAVRPEGSVSTLKIQRTERGDSAVYLCASSSGTIGGGEQFFGPGTRLTVL.

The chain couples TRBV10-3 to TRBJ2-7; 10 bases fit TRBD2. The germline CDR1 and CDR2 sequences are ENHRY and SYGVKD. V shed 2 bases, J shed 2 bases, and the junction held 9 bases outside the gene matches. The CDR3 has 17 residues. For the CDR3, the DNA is TGTGCCATCAGTGAGAGGGTGACTAGCGGGTCTCCCTACGAGCAGTACTTC. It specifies CAISERVTSGSPYEQYF.

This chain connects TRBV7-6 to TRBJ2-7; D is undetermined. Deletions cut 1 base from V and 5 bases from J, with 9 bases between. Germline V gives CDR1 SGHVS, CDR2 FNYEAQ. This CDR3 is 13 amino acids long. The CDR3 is CASSLGWEDEQYF. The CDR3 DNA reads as TGTGCCAGCAGCTTAGGATGGGAAGACGAGCAGTACTTC.

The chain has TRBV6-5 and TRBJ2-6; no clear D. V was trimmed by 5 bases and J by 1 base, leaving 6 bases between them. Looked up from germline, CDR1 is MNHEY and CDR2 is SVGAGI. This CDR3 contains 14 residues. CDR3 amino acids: CASSAFSGANVLTF. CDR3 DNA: TGTGCCAGCAGTGCCTTTTCTGGGGCCAACGTCCTGACTTTC.

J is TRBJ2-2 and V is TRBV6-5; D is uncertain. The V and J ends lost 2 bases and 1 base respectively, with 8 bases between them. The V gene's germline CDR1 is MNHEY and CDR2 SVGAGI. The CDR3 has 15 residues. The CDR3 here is CASSYGVGNTGELFF. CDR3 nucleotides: TGTGCCAGCAGTTACGGGGTAGGGAACACCGGGGAGCTGTTTTTT.

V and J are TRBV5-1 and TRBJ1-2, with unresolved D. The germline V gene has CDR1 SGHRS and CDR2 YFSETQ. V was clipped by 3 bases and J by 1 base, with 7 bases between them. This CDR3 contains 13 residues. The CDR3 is CASSSTDNYGYTF. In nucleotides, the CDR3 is TGCGCCAGCAGCTCGACGGATAACTATGGCTACACCTTC. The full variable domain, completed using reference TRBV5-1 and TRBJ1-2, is KAGVTQTPRYLIKTRGQQVTLSCSPISGHRSVSWYQQTPGQGLQFLFEYFSETQRNKGNFPGRFSGRQFSNSRSEMNVSTLELGDSALYLCASSSTDNYGYTFGSGTRLTVV.

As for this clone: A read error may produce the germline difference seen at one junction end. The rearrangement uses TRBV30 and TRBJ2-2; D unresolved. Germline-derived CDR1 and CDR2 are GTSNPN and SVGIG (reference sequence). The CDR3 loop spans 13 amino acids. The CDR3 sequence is CARSRASSGELFF. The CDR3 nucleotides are TGTGCCCGGAGTCGGGCTAGTTCCGGGGAGCTGTTTTTT.

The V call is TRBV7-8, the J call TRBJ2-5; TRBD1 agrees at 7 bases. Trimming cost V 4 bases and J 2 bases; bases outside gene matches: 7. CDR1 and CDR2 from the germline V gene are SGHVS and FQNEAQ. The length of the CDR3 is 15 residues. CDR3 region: CASSSGTAIQETQYF. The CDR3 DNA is TGTGCCAGCAGCTCCGGGACAGCCATTCAAGAGACCCAGTACTTC.

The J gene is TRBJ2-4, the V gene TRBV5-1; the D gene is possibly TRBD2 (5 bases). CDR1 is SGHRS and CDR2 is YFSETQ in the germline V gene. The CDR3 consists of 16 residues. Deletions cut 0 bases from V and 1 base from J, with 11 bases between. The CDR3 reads CASSLGPGLAKNIQYF. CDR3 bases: TGCGCCAGCAGCTTGGGGCCGGGGTTGGCCAAAAACATTCAGTACTTC.

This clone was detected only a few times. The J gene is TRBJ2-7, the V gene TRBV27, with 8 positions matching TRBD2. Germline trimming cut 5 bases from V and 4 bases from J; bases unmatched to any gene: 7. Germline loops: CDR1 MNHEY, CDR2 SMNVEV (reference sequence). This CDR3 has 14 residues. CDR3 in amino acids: CASSPGGGFYEQYF. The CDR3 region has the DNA TGTGCCAGCAGTCCCGGGGGGGGTTTTTACGAGCAGTACTTC.

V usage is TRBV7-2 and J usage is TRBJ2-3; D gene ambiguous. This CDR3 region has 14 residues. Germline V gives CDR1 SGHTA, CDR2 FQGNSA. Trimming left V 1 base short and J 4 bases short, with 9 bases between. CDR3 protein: CASSLGWQSDTQYF. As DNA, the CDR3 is TGTGCCAGCAGCTTAGGGTGGCAGTCAGATACGCAGTATTTT. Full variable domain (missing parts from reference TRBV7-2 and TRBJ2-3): GAGVSQSPSNKVTEKGKDVELRCDPISGHTALYWYRQSLGQGLEFLIYFQGNSAPDKSGLPSDRFSAERTGGSVSTLTIQRTQQEDSAVYLCASSLGWQSDTQYFGPGTRLTVL.

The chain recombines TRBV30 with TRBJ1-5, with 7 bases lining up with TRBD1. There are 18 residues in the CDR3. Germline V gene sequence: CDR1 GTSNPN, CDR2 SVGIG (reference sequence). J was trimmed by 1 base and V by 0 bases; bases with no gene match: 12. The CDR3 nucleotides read TGTGCCTGGAGTGTAGCTTGGAGGGGGCGCCGAAGCAATCAGCCCCAGCATTTT. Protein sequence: CAWSVAWRGRRSNQPQHF.

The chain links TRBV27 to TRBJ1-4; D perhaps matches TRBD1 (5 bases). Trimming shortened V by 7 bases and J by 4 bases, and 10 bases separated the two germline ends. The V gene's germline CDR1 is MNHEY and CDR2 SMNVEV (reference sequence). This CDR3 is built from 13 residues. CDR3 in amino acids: CASMAGINEKLFF. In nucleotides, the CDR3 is TGTGCCAGCATGGCAGGGATTAATGAAAAACTGTTTTTT. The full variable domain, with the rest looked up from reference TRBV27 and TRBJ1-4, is EAQVTQNPRYLITVTGKKLTVTCSQNMNHEYMSWYRQDPGLGLRQIYYSMNVEVTDKGDVPEGYKVSRKEKRNFPLILESPSPNQTSLYFCASMAGINEKLFFGSGTQLSVL.